This is a list of T cell receptor beta chains from one sample in a study of T cell responses to AZD1222 COVID-19 vaccine. TCRdb's copy holds only in-frame clones and misses some; the assay was immunoSEQ multiplex PCR. The sample has under 150,000 clones; roughly 88% are singletons. The specimen comprised peripheral blood, sampled on day 0 of MenACWY control vaccination. These TCRs come from an adult in good health. Both conserved end residues are part of each CDR3. The order of the fields is V gene, clone size, J gene, D gene, CDR3 protein, CDR3 DNA. D genes are given only for firm matches. Not all rows give a size; the values are once, few, many and, for expanded clones, a class.

V gene: TRBV9
clone size: -
J gene: TRBJ2-7
D gene: -
CDR3 protein: CASSVADSYEQYF
CDR3 DNA: TGTGCCAGCAGCGTAGCGGATTCCTACGAGCAGTACTTC

V gene: TRBV5-1
clone size: -
J gene: TRBJ2-1
D gene: -
CDR3 protein: CASSLDGQGGNEQFF
CDR3 DNA: TGCGCCAGCAGCTTGGATGGACAGGGAGGGAATGAGCAGTTCTTC

V gene: TRBV19
clone size: -
J gene: TRBJ1-5
D gene: TRBD1
CDR3 protein: CASSIGTGDPQHF
CDR3 DNA: TGTGCCAGTAGTATAGGAACAGGGGATCCCCAGCATTTT

V gene: TRBV19
clone size: -
J gene: TRBJ1-2
D gene: TRBD1
CDR3 protein: CASRPTGTGLRYTF
CDR3 DNA: TGTGCCAGTCGACCGACCGGGACAGGATTGCGCTACACCTTC

V gene: TRBV27
clone size: -
J gene: TRBJ2-1
D gene: -
CDR3 protein: CASSLGLDEQFF
CDR3 DNA: TGTGCCAGCAGTTTGGGTCTGGATGAGCAGTTCTTC

V gene: TRBV28
clone size: -
J gene: TRBJ2-7
D gene: -
CDR3 protein: CASRRHEQYF
CDR3 DNA: TGTGCCAGCAGAAGACACGAGCAGTACTTC

V gene: TRBV30
clone size: -
J gene: TRBJ1-5
D gene: -
CDR3 protein: CAWRGPGWNQPQHF
CDR3 DNA: TGTGCCTGGAGAGGGCCAGGATGGAACCAGCCCCAGCATTTT

V gene: TRBV5-6
clone size: -
J gene: TRBJ1-2
D gene: -
CDR3 protein: CASRRGEVGYTF
CDR3 DNA: TGTGCCAGCAGACGGGGGGAAGTTGGCTACACCTTC

V gene: TRBV9
clone size: -
J gene: TRBJ1-1
D gene: TRBD1
CDR3 protein: CASSAGGVVRSMNTEAFF
CDR3 DNA: TGTGCCAGCAGCGCAGGGGGGGTGGTCCGGTCAATGAACACTGAAGCTTTCTTT

V gene: TRBV7-9
clone size: -
J gene: TRBJ2-7
D gene: -
CDR3 protein: CASSSPKQGRVPYEQYF
CDR3 DNA: TGTGCCAGCAGCTCTCCAAAGCAGGGAAGGGTTCCCTACGAGCAGTACTTC

V gene: TRBV5-6
clone size: few
J gene: TRBJ2-1
D gene: -
CDR3 protein: CAGKGPGARNNEQFF
CDR3 DNA: TGTGCCGGCAAAGGGCCGGGGGCGCGGAACAATGAGCAGTTCTTC

V gene: TRBV6-5
clone size: -
J gene: TRBJ1-6
D gene: -
CDR3 protein: CASYRGHNSPLHF
CDR3 DNA: TGTGCCAGTTACCGGGGCCATAATTCACCCCTCCACTTT

V gene: TRBV19
clone size: -
J gene: TRBJ1-1
D gene: TRBD1
CDR3 protein: CASSTQRTGSSTEAFF
CDR3 DNA: TGTGCCAGTAGTACCCAACGGACAGGAAGCTCCACTGAAGCTTTCTTT

V gene: TRBV27
clone size: -
J gene: TRBJ2-1
D gene: -
CDR3 protein: CASSLGAAFYNEQFF
CDR3 DNA: TGTGCCAGCAGTTTAGGGGCGGCCTTCTACAATGAGCAGTTCTTC

V gene: TRBV28
clone size: -
J gene: TRBJ2-2
D gene: -
CDR3 protein: CASSYPGRVTGELFF
CDR3 DNA: TGTGCCAGCAGTTATCCGGGCCGGGTCACCGGGGAGCTGTTTTTT

V gene: TRBV15
clone size: -
J gene: TRBJ2-5
D gene: -
CDR3 protein: CATSRAPGQETQYF
CDR3 DNA: TGTGCCACCAGCAGAGCCCCCGGCCAAGAGACCCAGTACTTC

V gene: TRBV13
clone size: -
J gene: TRBJ2-7
D gene: TRBD2
CDR3 protein: CASSLRTSGTYEQYF
CDR3 DNA: TGTGCCAGCAGCTTACGGACTAGCGGTACCTACGAGCAGTACTTC

V gene: TRBV6-5
clone size: few
J gene: TRBJ2-3
D gene: TRBD2
CDR3 protein: CASSLAGAPTDTQYF
CDR3 DNA: TGTGCCAGCAGCCTAGCGGGAGCCCCCACAGATACGCAGTATTTT

V gene: TRBV27
clone size: -
J gene: TRBJ2-7
D gene: TRBD2
CDR3 protein: CASSPGTSGIRASYEQYF
CDR3 DNA: TGTGCCAGCAGTCCCGGGACTAGCGGGATTAGGGCCTCCTACGAGCAGTACTTC

V gene: TRBV7-2
clone size: -
J gene: TRBJ2-7
D gene: TRBD2
CDR3 protein: CASSLVAGGFGEQYF
CDR3 DNA: TGTGCCAGCAGCTTAGTAGCGGGAGGGTTCGGCGAGCAGTACTTC

V gene: TRBV21-1
clone size: -
J gene: TRBJ1-1
D gene: -
CDR3 protein: CASSGYRGDTEAFF
CDR3 DNA: TGTGCCAGCAGCGGTTACCGGGGAGACACTGAAGCTTTCTTT

V gene: TRBV5-1
clone size: -
J gene: TRBJ2-5
D gene: -
CDR3 protein: CASRRRETQYF
CDR3 DNA: TGCGCCAGCCGTCGTAGGGAGACCCAGTACTTC

V gene: TRBV9
clone size: -
J gene: TRBJ2-2
D gene: TRBD1
CDR3 protein: CASRGTGTGNTGELFF
CDR3 DNA: TGTGCCAGCAGGGGAACCGGGACAGGGAACACCGGGGAGCTGTTTTTT

V gene: TRBV28
clone size: -
J gene: TRBJ2-7
D gene: TRBD2
CDR3 protein: CASSPSGTKGTYEQYF
CDR3 DNA: TGTGCCAGCAGCCCTAGCGGGACGAAGGGAACTTACGAGCAGTACTTC

V gene: TRBV27
clone size: once
J gene: TRBJ2-1
D gene: -
CDR3 protein: CASSHGVGEQFF
CDR3 DNA: TGTGCCAGCAGTCATGGGGTAGGTGAGCAGTTCTTC